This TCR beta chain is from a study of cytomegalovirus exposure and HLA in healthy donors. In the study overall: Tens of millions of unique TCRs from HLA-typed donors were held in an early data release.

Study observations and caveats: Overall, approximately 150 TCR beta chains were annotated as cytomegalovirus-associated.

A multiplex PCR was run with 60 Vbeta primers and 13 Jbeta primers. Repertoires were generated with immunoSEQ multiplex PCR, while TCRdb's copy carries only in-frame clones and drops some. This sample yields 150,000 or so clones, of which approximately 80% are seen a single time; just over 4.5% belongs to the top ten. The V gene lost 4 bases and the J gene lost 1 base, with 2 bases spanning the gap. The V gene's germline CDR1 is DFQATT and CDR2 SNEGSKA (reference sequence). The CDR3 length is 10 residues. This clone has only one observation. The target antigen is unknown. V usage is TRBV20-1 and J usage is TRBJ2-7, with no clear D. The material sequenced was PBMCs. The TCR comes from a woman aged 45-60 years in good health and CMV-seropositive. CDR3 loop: CSAISYEQYF. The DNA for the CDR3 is TGCAGTGCTATATCCTACGAGCAGTACTTC.